The clone carrying this TCR beta chain was recorded at least ten times. RNA transcripts served as the template for amplifying TCR beta CDR3 regions. First-round RT-PCR targeting the TCR CDR3 was performed with the HTBI primer set. TCRdb fed the multiplex PCR reads into MiXCR, producing one record per CDR3 protein. In the table there are 400,000 or so distinct CDR3 sequences, about 16% of which are singletons. Germline-derived CDR1 and CDR2 are SGHRS and YFSETQ. After removal of 4 bases from V and 2 bases from J, the junction contained 5 bases not matched to a gene. The CDR3 contains 14 residues. Lactation, pregnancy, other autoimmune disease or uncontrolled infection excluded patients. Orbital computed tomography, thyroid ultrasound, serum thyroxine and TRAb, and clinical symptoms together informed the diagnoses. The sample originates from a study of T cells in Graves' hyperthyroidism and ophthalmopathy.

The sample comprised blood. V and J are TRBV5-1 and TRBJ2-7; TRBD2 aligns across 8 bases. This receptor was identified in a woman in her fifties or sixties with Graves' ophthalmopathy. CDR3 sequence reads: CASSPGGVAYEQYF. CDR3 bases: TGCGCCAGCAGCCCCGGGGGGGTAGCCTACGAGCAGTACTTC.